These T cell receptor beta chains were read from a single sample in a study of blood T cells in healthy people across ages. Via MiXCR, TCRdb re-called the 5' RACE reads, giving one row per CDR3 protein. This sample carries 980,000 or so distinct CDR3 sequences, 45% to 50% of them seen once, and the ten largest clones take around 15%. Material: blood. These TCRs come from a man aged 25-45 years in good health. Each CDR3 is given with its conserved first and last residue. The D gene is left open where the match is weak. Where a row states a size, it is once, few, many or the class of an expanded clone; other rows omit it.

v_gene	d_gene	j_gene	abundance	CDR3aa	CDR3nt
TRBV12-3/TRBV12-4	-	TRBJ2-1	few	CASRKLGTHNEQFF	TGTGCCAGCCGCAAACTAGGTACTCACAATGAGCAGTTCTTC
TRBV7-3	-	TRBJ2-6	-	CASSQHTSGANVLTF	TGTGCCAGCAGCCAACACACCTCTGGGGCCAACGTCCTGACTTTC
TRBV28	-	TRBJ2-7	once	CASSFTGQNYERYF	TGTGCCAGCAGTTTCACAGGACAAAACTACGAGCGGTACTTC
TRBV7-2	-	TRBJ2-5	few	CASSSGVQETQYF	TGTGCCAGCAGCTCGGGCGTACAAGAGACCCAGTACTTC
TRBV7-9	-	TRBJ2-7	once	CASSSLVPLGGGSSYEQYF	TGTGCCAGTAGCTCACTAGTCCCCCTGGGGGGGGGCAGCTCCTACGAGCAGTACTTC
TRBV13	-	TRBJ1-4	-	CASSLGQQFEKLFF	TGTGCCAGCAGCTTAGGGCAGCAGTTTGAAAAACTGTTTTTT
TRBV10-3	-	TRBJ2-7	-	CAISDLGGADYEQYF	TGTGCCATCAGTGACCTTGGAGGGGCGGATTACGAGCAGTACTTC
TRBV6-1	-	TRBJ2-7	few	CASNTDLAYEQYF	TGTGCCAGCAATACCGACTTGGCCTACGAGCAGTACTTC
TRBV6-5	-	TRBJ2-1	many	CATESYNEQFF	TGTGCCACCGAATCCTACAATGAGCAGTTCTTC
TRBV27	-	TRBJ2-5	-	CASIKLQPETQYF	TGTGCCAGCATTAAACTGCAACCAGAGACCCAGTACTTC
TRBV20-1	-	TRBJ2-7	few	CSARTRSSYEQYF	TGCAGTGCGCGGACAAGGAGCTCCTACGAGCAGTACTTC
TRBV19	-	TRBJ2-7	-	CASSIGSGHSEQYF	TGTGCCAGTAGTATAGGGAGCGGCCATTCCGAGCAGTACTTC
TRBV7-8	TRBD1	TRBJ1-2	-	CASSPGQLGIYGYTF	TGTGCCAGCAGCCCGGGACAGTTAGGAATCTATGGCTACACCTTC
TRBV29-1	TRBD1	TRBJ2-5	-	CSFVPGQGPPPETQYF	TGCAGCTTCGTCCCGGGACAGGGGCCCCCGCCGGAGACCCAGTACTTC
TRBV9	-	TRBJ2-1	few	CASSEGPSPYNEQFF	TGTGCCAGCAGCGAGGGACCCAGCCCTTACAATGAGCAGTTCTTC
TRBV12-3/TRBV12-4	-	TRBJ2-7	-	CASRERGNSYNEQYF	TGTGCCAGCAGAGAGAGAGGGAACTCCTACAATGAGCAGTACTTC
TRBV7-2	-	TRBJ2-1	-	CASSLGAGGDEQFF	TGTGCCAGCAGCTTAGGTGCAGGCGGGGATGAGCAGTTCTTC
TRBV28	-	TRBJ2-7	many	CASTRRVPVEQYF	TGTGCCAGCACTCGACGGGTACCAGTCGAGCAGTACTTC
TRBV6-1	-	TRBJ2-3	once	CASSEARGSIDTQYF	TGTGCCAGCAGTGAAGCCCGCGGCAGCATAGATACGCAGTATTTT
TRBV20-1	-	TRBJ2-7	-	CSARTRGAGEQYF	TGCAGTGCCCGCACCCGGGGGGCGGGCGAGCAGTACTTC
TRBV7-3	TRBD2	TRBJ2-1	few	CASSQSDSGRVYEQFF	TGTGCCAGCAGCCAATCGGATAGCGGGAGGGTCTATGAGCAGTTCTTC
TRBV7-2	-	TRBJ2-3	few	CASSLINTDTQYF	TGTGCCAGCAGCTTAATCAACACAGATACGCAGTATTTT
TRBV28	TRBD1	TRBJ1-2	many	CASNRGNYGYTF	TGTGCCAGCAACAGGGGAAACTATGGCTACACCTTC
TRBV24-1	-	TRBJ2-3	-	CATSVDTDTQYF	TGTGCCACCAGTGTGGACACAGATACGCAGTATTTT
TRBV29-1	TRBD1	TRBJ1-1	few	CSVEQGTGGTEAFF	TGCAGCGTTGAACAGGGGACAGGGGGTACTGAAGCTTTCTTT
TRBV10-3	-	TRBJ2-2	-	CAISEAGVNTGELFF	TGTGCCATCAGTGAAGCAGGGGTGAACACCGGGGAGCTGTTTTTT
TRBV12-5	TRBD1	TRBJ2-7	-	CASGLWGDRGFYEQYF	TGTGCTAGTGGTCTCTGGGGGGACAGGGGTTTCTACGAGCAGTACTTC
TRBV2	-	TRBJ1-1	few	CASMEFTEAFF	TGTGCCAGCATGGAATTCACTGAAGCTTTCTTT
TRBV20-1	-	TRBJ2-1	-	CSARVSGPSSYNEQFF	TGCAGTGCTAGAGTTTCCGGGCCTAGCTCCTACAATGAGCAGTTCTTC
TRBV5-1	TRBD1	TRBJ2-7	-	CASSDRGGGSYEQYF	TGCGCCAGCAGCGACAGGGGGGGTGGCTCCTACGAGCAGTACTTC
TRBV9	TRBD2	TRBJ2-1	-	CASSVLSGVRGNEQFF	TGTGCCAGCAGCGTTCTTAGCGGGGTGAGGGGGAATGAGCAGTTCTTC
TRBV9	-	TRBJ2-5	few	CASSVRASETQYF	TGTGCCAGCAGCGTCCGCGCATCAGAGACCCAGTACTTC